This entry lists 30 T cell receptor beta chains sequenced from one sample in a study of a mutant IDH1 vaccine in newly diagnosed glioma. Time point given: week 23, last vaccination. Every vaccination contained 300 ug of the mutant IDH1 20-mer peptide and was paired with topical imiquimod. Their antigens remain unidentified. Sequencing was performed with immunoSEQ multiplex PCR; in TCRdb, only in-frame clones are kept and a portion is missing. The data contain 88,000 or so clones, 70% to 90% of them singletons. The sample here was PBMCs, taken from a glioma patient whose treatment included an IDH1 peptide vaccine. The receptors were gathered from a man in his thirties or forties with glioma. Some clones in this sample may be carry-over from other donors' samples.

The chain combines TRBV30 with TRBJ1-2, with D maybe TRBD1 (6 bases). The germline V gene has CDR1 GTSNPN and CDR2 SVGIG (reference sequence). The CDR3 length is 15 residues. Trimming took off 5 bases at V and 2 bases at J, with 18 bases between the two ends. CDR3 in DNA: TGTGCCTGGGCCCGGGACACTCTATCCAACTATGGCTACACCTTC. This encodes CAWARDTLSNYGYTF.

V and J are TRBV5-1 and TRBJ2-3; 14 bases align to TRBD2. Germline V gene data show CDR1 as SGHRS and CDR2 as YFSETQ. V gave up 4 bases and J gave up 5 bases; unmatched junction bases: 6. The length of the CDR3 is 16 residues. CDR3 DNA sequence: TGCGCCAGCAGCCTGGGACTAGCGGGAGCCGGAGATACGCAGTATTTT. It codes for CASSLGLAGAGDTQYF.

The chain carries TRBV4-2 and TRBJ2-3, with TRBD2 matching over 7 bases. V lost 0 bases and J lost 10; bases outside the gene matches: 10. Germline loops: CDR1 LGHNA, CDR2 YNFKEQ. The CDR3 is 15 residues long. The CDR3 DNA is TGTGCCAGCAGCCAAGACGCGTCGCCGGGAGGAGCGCAGTATTTT. This gives the protein CASSQDASPGGAQYF.

The CDR3 sequence is CASSFVRITNEKLFF. The CDR3 DNA follows: TGTGCCAGCAGTTTCGTCCGTATAACTAATGAAAAACTGTTTTTT. The rearrangement links TRBV28 to TRBJ1-4; D unresolved. This CDR3 has 15 amino acids. Germline V gene sequence: CDR1 MDHEN, CDR2 SYDVKM. Trimming took off 3 bases at V and 1 base at J, with 9 bases between the two ends.

The rearrangement joins TRBV28 to TRBJ2-1, with D tentatively TRBD1 or TRBD2 (5 bases each). The CDR3 covers 15 residues. Per germline, CDR1 MDHEN and CDR2 SYDVKM. The V end was cut by 2 bases, the J end by 4 bases, with 12 bases between. The CDR3 reads CASSLDRGAYNEQFF. CDR3 DNA sequence: TGTGCCAGCAGTTTAGATAGAGGGGCATACAATGAGCAGTTCTTC.

The V call is TRBV4-3, the J call TRBJ1-1; tentative D call: TRBD1 (5 bases). The CDR3 consists of 17 residues. Germline CDR1 reads LGHNA; CDR2 reads YSLEER. V lost 0 bases, J lost 4 bases, and 18 bases lay in between. The CDR3 protein is CASSQDYLRGIATEAFF. The CDR3 DNA reads as TGCGCCAGCAGCCAAGATTACCTCCGGGGCATAGCCACTGAAGCTTTCTTT.

This clone was recorded once. The chain employs TRBV11-1 and TRBJ2-7, with 11 bases matching TRBD2. Trimming removed 5 bases from V and 0 bases from J; junction bases left unmatched: 9. The germline gives CDR1 SGHAT, CDR2 FQDESV (reference sequence). The CDR3 length is 17 residues. The CDR3 DNA follows: TGTGCCAGCAGCCTATGGACTAGCGGGTCTCCCTCCTACGAGCAGTACTTC. It encodes CASSLWTSGSPSYEQYF.

CDR3 DNA: TGTGCCAGTATTAAGAGCGGGAGTTCGACCAATGAGCAGTTCTTC. The encoded protein is CASIKSGSSTNEQFF. The V and J genes are TRBV19 and TRBJ2-1, with 8 bases lining up with TRBD2. Losses at the gene ends were 7 bases for V and 6 bases for J; bases not matched to a gene: 11. The CDR3 has 15 residues. The germline V gene encodes CDR1 LNHDA and CDR2 SQIVND (reference sequence). Full variable domain (rest looked up from reference TRBV19 and TRBJ2-1): DGGITQSPKYLFRKEGQNVTLSCEQNLNHDAMYWYRQDPGQGLRLIYYSQIVNDFQKGDIAEGYSVSREKKESFPLTVTSAQKNPTAFYLCASIKSGSSTNEQFFGPGTRLTVL.

The chain has TRBV6-6 and TRBJ2-3; 7 nucleotides agree with TRBD1. CDR3 length: 13 amino acids. Trimming took 10 bases from V and 2 from J; bases not matched to a gene: 6. CDR1 is MNHNY and CDR2 is SVGAGI in the germline V gene (reference sequence). This CDR3 is CATATGPTDTQYF. The CDR3 bases are TGTGCCACCGCGACAGGGCCCACAGATACGCAGTATTTT.

Turning to this clone: Different DNA sequences within this sample yield the same CDR3. The rearrangement uses TRBV5-1 and TRBJ1-4, with D tentatively TRBD1 (5 bases). CDR1 is SGHRS and CDR2 is YFSETQ in the germline V gene. Trimming removed 0 bases from V and 8 bases from J, with 11 bases in between. This CDR3 has 14 amino acids. Here the CDR3 reads CASSLGQGSEKLFF. The CDR3, as DNA: TGCGCCAGCAGCTTGGGGCAGGGTAGCGAAAAACTGTTTTTT.

This chain connects TRBV5-1 to TRBJ2-7; tentatively, D is TRBD1 (6 bases). V lost 5 bases to trimming and J lost 2 bases, with 14 bases between them. The CDR3 is 14 residues long. CDR1 and CDR2 from the germline V gene are SGHRS and YFSETQ. The CDR3 DNA reads TGCGCCAGCAGGCCCCGGGACACTCCCTACGAGCAGTACTTC. Protein: CASRPRDTPYEQYF.

The chain employs TRBV6-5 and TRBJ1-2, with D possibly matching TRBD1 (5 bases). Germline CDR1 is MNHEY and CDR2 is SVGAGI. This CDR3 region has 12 residues. V lost 1 base and J lost 7, with 7 bases in between. CDR3 amino acids: CASSYLGVGYTF. CDR3 nucleotide sequence: TGTGCCAGCAGTTACTTGGGGGTTGGCTACACCTTC.

This clone was seen once. The J gene is TRBJ1-1, the V gene TRBV29-1; the D is unclear. The CDR3 has 10 amino acids. Trimming took off 3 bases at V and 11 bases at J, with 10 bases between the two ends. From germline, CDR1 is SQVTM and CDR2 ANQGSEA. Here the CDR3 reads CSVELLWAFF. The CDR3 DNA is TGCAGCGTTGAGTTATTATGGGCTTTCTTT. The whole variable domain, filled in from reference TRBV29-1 and TRBJ1-1, reads SAVISQKPSRDICQRGTSLTIQCQVDSQVTMMFWYRQQPGQSLTLIATANQGSEATYESGFVIDKFPISRPNLTFSTLTVSNMSPEDSSIYLCSVELLWAFFGQGTRLTVV.

The genes are TRBV5-1 and TRBJ2-5, with 12 nucleotides matching TRBD1. CDR1 and CDR2 (germline): SGHRS, YFSETQ. Trimming removed 4 bases from V and 5 bases from J; junction bases left unmatched: 15. CDR3 length: 18 residues. The DNA of the CDR3 is TGCGCCAGCAGCACCACTTACCGGGACAGGGGGCGCGTGGAGACCCAGTACTTC. Encoded protein: CASSTTYRDRGRVETQYF.

The gene calls are TRBV6-6 and TRBJ1-4, with unresolved D. V was trimmed by 11 bases and J by 4 bases, leaving 14 bases between them. Germline V gene lookup returns CDR1 MNHNY and CDR2 SVGAGI (reference sequence). CDR3 length equals 13 residues. The chain's CDR3 is CASSRILNEKLFF. The CDR3, as DNA: TGTGCCTCCTCCCGCATACTTAATGAAAAACTGTTTTTT.

The chain employs TRBV5-6 and TRBJ1-4, with 7 nucleotides matching TRBD1. This CDR3 region has 12 residues. Unmatched junction bases numbered 2, after V lost 4 bases and J lost 8 bases. Germline lookup yields CDR1 SGHDT and CDR2 YYEEEE. The CDR3 sequence is CASSTRGEKLFF. The CDR3 DNA sequence: TGTGCCAGCAGCACCAGGGGGGAAAAACTGTTTTTT.

This sequence joins TRBV11-2 and TRBJ1-2, with D perhaps TRBD1 (5 bases). CDR1 is SGHAT, CDR2 FQNNGV, per germline. This CDR3 comprises 12 residues. V lost 5 bases and J lost 5, with 9 bases in between. In nucleotides, the CDR3 is TGTGCCAGCAGCCGGGGGAATTATGGCTACACCTTC. It specifies CASSRGNYGYTF.

A single count supports this clone. The gene calls are TRBV5-5 and TRBJ2-1, with 7 bases fitting TRBD2. Germline loops: CDR1 SGHKS, CDR2 YYEKEE (reference sequence). The V segment lost 0 bases and the J segment 7 bases; nucleotides outside the gene matches: 4. The CDR3 extends over 14 amino acids. DNA for the CDR3: TGTGCCAGCAGCTTGGAGAGGACTAGGAATGAGCAGTTCTTC. It specifies CASSLERTRNEQFF.

The V gene is TRBV5-4, the J gene TRBJ2-1; 7 bases map to TRBD1. The CDR3 is 13 amino acids. The germline V gene has CDR1 SGHNT and CDR2 YYREEE (reference sequence). Trimming removed 2 bases from V and 9 bases from J; junction bases left unmatched: 5. The CDR3 DNA is TGTGCCAGCAGCTTTTTACAGGGGACTGAGCAGTTCTTC. Translation gives CASSFLQGTEQFF. The full variable domain, completed using reference TRBV5-4 and TRBJ2-1, is ETGVTQSPTHLIKTRGQQVTLRCSSQSGHNTVSWYQQALGQGPQFIFQYYREEENGRGNFPPRFSGLQFPNYSSELNVNALELDDSALYLCASSFLQGTEQFFGPGTRLTVL.

This clone has a single count. The chain recombines TRBV7-8 with TRBJ2-7; TRBD2 matches at 11 bases. From germline, CDR1 is SGHVS and CDR2 FQNEAQ. The CDR3 has 15 residues. The junction had 4 bases not matched to a gene; V was cut back by 5 bases and J by 1 base. For the CDR3, the DNA is TGTGCCAGCAGCGTTACTAGCGGGAGTTCCTACGAGCAGTACTTC. It encodes CASSVTSGSSYEQYF.

This chain joins TRBV7-2 and TRBJ1-5; D is perhaps TRBD1 (5 bases). Looked up from germline, CDR1 is SGHTA and CDR2 is FQGNSA. The CDR3 consists of 14 residues. Trimming removed 2 bases from V and 7 bases from J, with 12 bases in between. The CDR3 loop reads CASSLIWGDQPQHF. CDR3 nucleotide sequence: TGTGCCAGCAGCTTAATCTGGGGCGACCAGCCCCAGCATTTT.

This rearrangement joins TRBV5-8 to TRBJ2-5, with D possibly being TRBD1 (5 bases). The J call is in doubt because the DNA end fits TRBJ2-7 better. Germline V gene data show CDR1 as SGHTS and CDR2 as YDEGEE. This CDR3 is built from 15 residues. CDR3 nucleotides: TGTGCCAGCAGCTTGGAACAGGTCCTCTCCTACGAGCAGTACTTC. Protein sequence: CASSLEQVLSYEQYF.

This sequence joins TRBV4-1 and TRBJ2-1; D is undetermined. This CDR3 comprises 14 residues. The ends were cut back, 1 base at V and 3 bases at J, with 7 bases in the middle. Per the germline V gene, CDR1 is MGHRA and CDR2 is YSYEKL. The CDR3 DNA follows: TGCGCCAGCAGCCAAGCACAGTTCTACAATGAGCAGTTCTTC. Translation: CASSQAQFYNEQFF.

This chain joins TRBV28 and TRBJ2-7; D is unresolved. Per the germline V gene, CDR1 is MDHEN and CDR2 is SYDVKM. The V and J ends lost 5 bases and 2 bases respectively, with 19 bases between them. This CDR3 spans 16 amino acids. CDR3: CASSPLGGTPPYEQYF. CDR3 bases: TGTGCCAGCAGTCCCTTAGGTGGCACTCCTCCCTACGAGCAGTACTTC.

This chain links TRBV5-6 with TRBJ1-1; possibly TRBD1 for D (5 bases). Germline CDR1 and CDR2: SGHDT and YYEEEE. The CDR3 extends over 14 amino acids. Deletions cut 3 bases from V and 3 bases from J, with 12 bases between. The CDR3 loop reads CASSSAPRDTEAFF. As DNA, the CDR3 is TGTGCCAGCAGCTCGGCCCCCAGGGACACTGAAGCTTTCTTT.

This clone was recorded only once. The chain has TRBV5-4 and TRBJ1-5; TRBD1 agrees at 12 bases. Unmatched junction bases numbered 11, after V lost 6 bases and J lost 7 bases. CDR1 is SGHNT, CDR2 YYREEE, per germline (reference sequence). This CDR3 is built from 16 residues. CDR3 protein: CASISWGTGGGQPQHF. CDR3 sequence (DNA): TGTGCCAGCATCTCCTGGGGGACAGGGGGCGGGCAGCCCCAGCATTTT.

This clone was seen once. The V and J genes are TRBV7-7 and TRBJ1-5; D unclear. The CDR3 consists of 11 residues. The V end was cut by 6 bases, the J end by 6 bases, with 6 bases between. Germline lookup yields CDR1 SSHAT and CDR2 FNYEAQ (reference sequence). The CDR3 DNA sequence: TGTGCCAGCAGAGGCCTTCAGCCCCAGCATTTT. Its translation: CASRGLQPQHF.

Here the CDR3 DNA reads TGTGCCAGCAGCTTAGTTTCTGGACTAGCGGCCTACGAGCAGTACTTC. Protein product: CASSLVSGLAAYEQYF. This sequence joins TRBV11-2 and TRBJ2-7; 10 bases line up with TRBD2. The CDR3 consists of 16 residues. The ends lost 1 base at V and 2 bases at J; junction bases unmatched: 5. Germline CDR1 is SGHAT and CDR2 is FQNNGV.

This chain uses TRBV7-9 with TRBJ2-3, with D possibly TRBD1 on 6 matching bases. Trimming took off 4 bases at V and 5 bases at J, with 7 bases between the two ends. The CDR3 is made up of 12 amino acids. Per germline, CDR1 SEHNR and CDR2 FQNEAQ (reference sequence). CDR3 in DNA: TGTGCCAGCAGCTCCAGGGGAGATACGCAGTATTTT. Residues: CASSSRGDTQYF.

The chain joins TRBV6-1 to TRBJ2-2; tentatively, D is TRBD1 (5 bases). Deletions cut 9 bases from V and 6 bases from J, with 17 bases between. Germline CDR1 and CDR2: MNHNS and SASEGT. The CDR3 covers 14 residues. CDR3 DNA sequence: TGTGCCAGTACCCTAAGCAGGGTATCCGGGGAGCTGTTTTTT. This gives the protein CASTLSRVSGELFF.